Presented here are 12 T cell receptor beta chains from one specimen sequenced in a study of blood T cell repertoires in COVID-19. Assay: immunoSEQ multiplex PCR; the TCRdb copy retains only in-frame clones and omits some. The sample contains about 270,000 clones, 75% to 90% of which appear only once. The sample was peripheral blood. The receptors here all came from a man aged 50-60 years with acute or convalescent COVID-19.

This sequence joins TRBV5-5 and TRBJ1-2; 9 nucleotides agree with TRBD1. CDR3 length: 14 amino acids. V was pared by 3 bases and J by 2 bases, with 2 bases of the junction left unmatched. Per the germline V gene, CDR1 is SGHKS and CDR2 is YYEKEE (reference sequence). This chain's CDR3 is CASSSGQGNYGYTF. The CDR3 nucleotides are TGTGCCAGCAGCTCGGGACAGGGCAACTATGGCTACACCTTC.

The V and J genes are TRBV29-1 and TRBJ1-3; no reliable D call. V was pared by 0 bases and J by 6 bases, with 6 bases between. Germline V CDR1 and CDR2: SQVTM, ANQGSEA. CDR3 length: 12 residues. The CDR3 nucleotides are TGCAGCGTTGAAGAAGTGGCAAACACCATATATTTT. Its protein product is CSVEEVANTIYF.

This chain joins TRBV30 and TRBJ2-1; 9 bases are a match to TRBD1. CDR3 length equals 15 residues. Germline CDR1 reads GTSNPN; CDR2 reads SVGIG (reference sequence). Trimming cost V 0 bases and J 5 bases; bases outside gene matches: 5. The CDR3 sequence is CAWSVSGDRDNEQFF. The CDR3 DNA is TGTGCCTGGAGTGTATCTGGGGACAGGGACAATGAGCAGTTCTTC.

The chain employs TRBV18 and TRBJ2-5; weak D call: TRBD2 (6 bases). Germline V gives CDR1 KGHSH, CDR2 LQKENI. The V gene lost 4 bases and the J gene lost 2 bases, with 8 bases spanning the gap. The CDR3 contains 13 residues. In DNA, the CDR3 is TGTGCCAGCTCACGGGACTTGCAAGAGACCCAGTACTTC. This sequence encodes CASSRDLQETQYF.

The chain is built from TRBV7-9 and TRBJ2-7; 9 bases line up with TRBD1. The CDR3 is made up of 16 amino acids. Germline V lookup: CDR1 SEHNR, CDR2 FQNEAQ (reference sequence). V gave up 4 bases and J gave up 3 bases; unmatched junction bases: 10. The CDR3: CASSSFPGQGIYEQYF. In nucleotides, the CDR3 is TGTGCCAGCAGCTCGTTCCCGGGACAGGGAATCTACGAGCAGTACTTC.

This chain joins TRBV6-1 and TRBJ2-7; 7 nucleotides line up with TRBD1. Germline values: CDR1 MNHNS, CDR2 SASEGT. The CDR3 runs 15 residues. V shed 3 bases and J 1 base; nucleotides not matched to a gene: 6. The CDR3 bases are TGTGCCAGCAGTGAGGGGCAGACAGGGTCCTACGAGCAGTACTTC. Its protein product is CASSEGQTGSYEQYF.

Concerning this clone: The same CDR3 also results from other DNA sequences found in this sample. The V gene is TRBV7-9, the J gene TRBJ2-5; 8 bases fit TRBD1. The CDR3 is made up of 13 amino acids. Unmatched junction bases numbered 2, after V lost 4 bases and J lost 4 bases. Germline CDR1 reads SEHNR; CDR2 reads FQNEAQ (reference sequence). In nucleotides, the CDR3 is TGTGCCAGCAGCTGGACAGGGAGAGAGACCCAGTACTTC. The encoded protein is CASSWTGRETQYF.

V and J are TRBV23-1 and TRBJ2-7; D remains unclear. TRBV23-1 belongs to the ORF category, with a function that is uncertain. The CDR3 loop spans 12 amino acids. V shed 0 bases and J shed 6 bases, with 6 bases lying between them. CDR3 in DNA: TGCGCCAGCAGTCAATCGAACTGCGAGCAGTACTTC. Its translation: CASSQSNCEQYF.

This chain connects TRBV19 to TRBJ1-1; 8 bases are shared with TRBD1. CDR1 and CDR2 (germline): LNHDA, SQIVND (reference sequence). V gave up 5 bases and J gave up 1 base; unmatched junction bases: 9. There are 16 residues in the CDR3. The CDR3 region is CASSPLLGQGNTEAFF. CDR3 DNA: TGTGCCAGTAGTCCACTCCTCGGACAGGGGAACACTGAAGCTTTCTTT.

The J gene is TRBJ2-1, the V gene TRBV6-6; TRBD2 matches at 13 bases. Germline values: CDR1 MNHNY, CDR2 SVGAGI (reference sequence). The CDR3 sequence is 16 residues long. After removal of 6 bases from V and 8 bases from J, the junction contained 10 bases not matched to a gene. The CDR3 protein is CASSHSGLAGSDEQFF. The CDR3 DNA reads as TGTGCCAGCAGCCACTCGGGACTAGCGGGATCCGATGAGCAGTTCTTC.

Only a few counts were recorded for this clone. The chain links TRBV7-3 to TRBJ2-3; possibly TRBD1 for D (6 bases). Trimming removed 2 bases from V and 4 bases from J, with 16 bases in between. CDR3 size: 16 residues. CDR1 is SGHTA, CDR2 FQGTGA, per germline. CDR3 amino acids: CASSLLNREFADTQYF. CDR3 sequence (DNA): TGTGCCAGCAGCTTACTGAACAGGGAGTTCGCAGATACGCAGTATTTT. Based on the CDR3 plus reference TRBV7-3 and TRBJ2-3, the full variable domain is GAGVSQTPSNKVTEKGKYVELRCDPISGHTALYWYRQSLGQGPEFLIYFQGTGAADDSGLPNDRFFAVRPEGSVSTLKIQRTERGDSAVYLCASSLLNREFADTQYFGPGTRLTVL.

The rearrangement links TRBV19 to TRBJ2-2; 7 bases agree with TRBD1. The CDR3 is made up of 15 amino acids. Trimming removed 7 bases from V and 8 bases from J; junction bases left unmatched: 13. CDR1 LNHDA and CDR2 SQIVND come from the germline V gene (reference sequence). CDR3 in amino acids: CASTDGAGGQGELFF. The CDR3 coding sequence is TGTGCCAGTACCGATGGGGCAGGGGGTCAGGGGGAGCTGTTTTTT.